Listed below are T cell receptor beta chains from one sample, sequenced in a study of T cell responses to AZD1222 COVID-19 vaccine. This table comes from immunoSEQ multiplex PCR, and its TCRdb copy is limited to in-frame clones, with some not included. The sample has 70,000 to 95,000 clones, around 90% seen once. The sequencing used peripheral blood, collected on day 0 of AZD1222 vaccination. The receptors derive from an adult in good health. CDR3s include the opening cysteine and the closing phenylalanine or tryptophan. Each record gives: clone size, J gene, V gene, D gene, CDR3 DNA, CDR3 protein. A D gene is named only where the DNA matches it firmly. Clone size is shown for a subset of rows, as once, few, many or a class of expanded clone.

size: .; J: TRBJ1-2; V: TRBV7-2; D: .; DNA: TGTGCCAGCAGCTTGATGGGACAATCGGACTATGGCTACACCTTC; CDR3: CASSLMGQSDYGYTF
size: .; J: TRBJ1-5; V: TRBV5-1; D: .; DNA: TGCGCCAGCAGCTTGGAGGGTAGCAATCAGCCCCAGCATTTT; CDR3: CASSLEGSNQPQHF
size: .; J: TRBJ1-2; V: TRBV14; D: .; DNA: TGTGCCAGCAGCCCAGGGAACTATGGCTACACCTTC; CDR3: CASSPGNYGYTF
size: once; J: TRBJ2-7; V: TRBV6-5; D: .; DNA: TGTGCCAGCAGCCGGGGGATAGCGGCCAATGGGGAGCAGTACTTC; CDR3: CASSRGIAANGEQYF
size: .; J: TRBJ1-4; V: TRBV6-5; D: .; DNA: TGTGCCAGCACGCGGGGGGCCTGGACTAATGAAAAACTGTTTTTT; CDR3: CASTRGAWTNEKLFF
size: .; J: TRBJ2-3; V: TRBV27; D: TRBD2; DNA: TGTGCCAGCAGTTTAAGGGCGGGGGATCGAGTAGATACGCAGTATTTT; CDR3: CASSLRAGDRVDTQYF
size: .; J: TRBJ2-1; V: TRBV7-3; D: .; DNA: TGTGCCAGCAGCTTTATGCACTCCAACAATGAGCAGTTCTTC; CDR3: CASSFMHSNNEQFF
size: few; J: TRBJ1-5; V: TRBV6-5; D: .; DNA: TGTGCCAGCAGCCTAGGACTAAATCAGCCCCAGCATTTT; CDR3: CASSLGLNQPQHF
size: .; J: TRBJ1-4; V: TRBV5-6; D: .; DNA: TGTGCCAGCAGCTTGGATCAGGAAAAACTGTTTTTT; CDR3: CASSLDQEKLFF
size: .; J: TRBJ1-2; V: TRBV12-3/TRBV12-4; D: .; DNA: TGTGCCAGCAGTTTATGGGGGGGTGATGGCTACACCTTC; CDR3: CASSLWGGDGYTF
size: .; J: TRBJ1-2; V: TRBV7-2; D: .; DNA: TGTGCCAGCAGCTTATTCGAAGGGTTCCCGGAAGGCTACACCTTC; CDR3: CASSLFEGFPEGYTF
size: .; J: TRBJ2-7; V: TRBV30; D: TRBD2; DNA: TGTGCCTGGAGCAACGGGGGGTCCTACGAGCAGTACTTC; CDR3: CAWSNGGSYEQYF
size: .; J: TRBJ1-2; V: TRBV28; D: .; DNA: TGTGCCAGCAGTTCCGGGGCCTATGGCTACACCTTC; CDR3: CASSSGAYGYTF
size: .; J: TRBJ2-3; V: TRBV5-5; D: .; DNA: TGTGCCAGCAGCTTGGACCCATCTGGGGCTAGCACAGATACGCAGTATTTT; CDR3: CASSLDPSGASTDTQYF
size: .; J: TRBJ1-2; V: TRBV11-3; D: TRBD1; DNA: TGTGCCAGCAGCTTAGATCATTATAAGGACAGGCGCCCGGAGGGCTACACCTTC; CDR3: CASSLDHYKDRRPEGYTF
size: once; J: TRBJ1-3; V: TRBV19; D: .; DNA: TGTGCCAGTCGTCCGGGGGGGGTTTCCTCTGGAAACACCATATATTTT; CDR3: CASRPGGVSSGNTIYF
size: .; J: TRBJ2-5; V: TRBV24-1; D: .; DNA: TGTGCCACCAGTAGACCTGCAGGAAGCCAAGAGACCCAGTACTTC; CDR3: CATSRPAGSQETQYF
size: .; J: TRBJ1-5; V: TRBV7-6; D: TRBD1; DNA: TGTGCCAGCAGCCCGACAGGGACCCAGCCCCAGCATTTT; CDR3: CASSPTGTQPQHF
size: .; J: TRBJ1-2; V: TRBV4-2; D: .; DNA: TGTGCCAGCAGCCAAGTGGGCCGGTGGTGGGGCTACACCTTC; CDR3: CASSQVGRWWGYTF
size: .; J: TRBJ2-5; V: TRBV6-1; D: TRBD1; DNA: TGTGCCAGCAGTGAAGCGCTAGGACAGGGGTTGGCCCAGTACTTC; CDR3: CASSEALGQGLAQYF
size: .; J: TRBJ2-1; V: TRBV10-3; D: TRBD2; DNA: TGTGCCATCATTCCGGGAGGGCGCTACAATGAGCAGTTCTTC; CDR3: CAIIPGGRYNEQFF
size: .; J: TRBJ2-2; V: TRBV27; D: TRBD1; DNA: TGTGCCAGCAGTTTATCCGACGGACAGGGGGCCGGGGAGCTGTTTTTT; CDR3: CASSLSDGQGAGELFF
size: .; J: TRBJ2-3; V: TRBV19; D: .; DNA: TGTGCCAGTAGCCCACTGGGGGGATCCACAGATACGCAGTATTTT; CDR3: CASSPLGGSTDTQYF
size: .; J: TRBJ2-7; V: TRBV6-5; D: TRBD2; DNA: TGTGCCAGCAAAGGCGGGGGGACTTACGAGCAGTACTTC; CDR3: CASKGGGTYEQYF
size: .; J: TRBJ1-1; V: TRBV19; D: .; DNA: TGTGCCAGTAGTATAGATCGCCGACATCAGACAAACACTGAAGCTTTCTTT; CDR3: CASSIDRRHQTNTEAFF
size: .; J: TRBJ1-2; V: TRBV15; D: TRBD1; DNA: TGTGCCACCAGCAGAGACCCTTGGGACAGGGGGGAACCTTCTAACTATGGCTACACCTTC; CDR3: CATSRDPWDRGEPSNYGYTF
size: .; J: TRBJ2-3; V: TRBV25-1; D: TRBD2; DNA: TGTGCCAGCAGTGCCCGACAGGGACTAGCGGGAGGGGATACGCAGTATTTT; CDR3: CASSARQGLAGGDTQYF
size: .; J: TRBJ1-5; V: TRBV5-1; D: .; DNA: TGCGCCAGCAGCGAAGGGGTCAATCAGCCCCAGCATTTT; CDR3: CASSEGVNQPQHF
size: .; J: TRBJ2-2; V: TRBV7-9; D: TRBD2; DNA: TGTGCCAGCAGCTGGACTCTAAGACTAGCTCTCGCCGGGGAGCTGTTTTTT; CDR3: CASSWTLRLALAGELFF
size: once; J: TRBJ2-2; V: TRBV18; D: .; DNA: TGTGCCAGCTCACCAGGGTCAGGCCGCCACGGGGAGCTGTTTTTT; CDR3: CASSPGSGRHGELFF
size: few; J: TRBJ1-6; V: TRBV5-5; D: .; DNA: TGTGCCAGCAGCCTCCCCGGCGGGTATTCACCCCTCCACTTT; CDR3: CASSLPGGYSPLHF
size: .; J: TRBJ1-1; V: TRBV6-5; D: .; DNA: TGTGCCAGCAATCGGGGAATGAACACTGAAGCTTTCTTT; CDR3: CASNRGMNTEAFF
size: .; J: TRBJ2-7; V: TRBV7-8; D: TRBD1; DNA: TGTGCCAGCAGCTTAAGTCCAGGGGGAAACGAGCAGTACTTC; CDR3: CASSLSPGGNEQYF
size: once; J: TRBJ1-1; V: TRBV6-5; D: .; DNA: TGTGCCAGCAGTCAGACAGGTACGAAAGCTTTCTTT; CDR3: CASSQTGTKAFF
size: .; J: TRBJ2-3; V: TRBV2; D: TRBD2; DNA: TGTGCCAGCAGTACGCCTGGGGGAGGCGGGGGACCGGACGGTACGCAGTATTTT; CDR3: CASSTPGGGGGPDGTQYF
size: .; J: TRBJ2-3; V: TRBV19; D: .; DNA: TGTGCCAGTAATCTTGACTTGAGCACAGATACGCAGTATTTT; CDR3: CASNLDLSTDTQYF
size: few; J: TRBJ2-7; V: TRBV19; D: .; DNA: TGTGCCAGTAGTAACACTTTTTACGAGCAGTACTTC; CDR3: CASSNTFYEQYF
size: .; J: TRBJ2-2; V: TRBV4-1; D: .; DNA: TGCGCCAGCAGCCAACCAGTCAAAAGCGGGGAGCTGTTTTTT; CDR3: CASSQPVKSGELFF
size: .; J: TRBJ2-1; V: TRBV7-6; D: .; DNA: TGTGCCAGCAGCTTAACTGGTCTAGCCCACAATGAGCAGTTCTTC; CDR3: CASSLTGLAHNEQFF
size: .; J: TRBJ2-5; V: TRBV5-4; D: TRBD2; DNA: TGTGCCAGCAGCGGGGGCGGTAGCGGGACAAAAGAGACCCAGTACTTC; CDR3: CASSGGGSGTKETQYF
size: few; J: TRBJ2-2; V: TRBV27; D: .; DNA: TGTGCCAGCAAATTGGGGCGGGGTGACACCGGGGAGCTGTTTTTT; CDR3: CASKLGRGDTGELFF
size: .; J: TRBJ1-2; V: TRBV5-6; D: .; DNA: TGTGCCAGCAGCTCCGCCCCCCGTTCCGATTATGGCTACACCTTC; CDR3: CASSSAPRSDYGYTF
size: few; J: TRBJ2-7; V: TRBV2; D: TRBD1; DNA: TGTGCCAGCAGTGACGGACAGGGCCTCACCTACGAGCAGTACTTC; CDR3: CASSDGQGLTYEQYF